This is a list of T cell receptor beta chains from one sample in a study of OX40 agonist ivuxolimab in advanced cancers. The table came from immunoSEQ multiplex PCR; TCRdb's copy has only in-frame clones and leaves some out. The table has approximately 35,000 clones, about 74% seen once; the top ten hold 9.5% to 15%. Sequences were derived from CD4+ or CD8+ T cells sorted from blood, sampled in a trial of the OX40 agonist ivuxolimab. All receptors come from an adult with an advanced solid tumor such as melanoma, head and neck, liver or kidney cancer. CDR3s include the opening cysteine and the closing phenylalanine or tryptophan. D genes are given only for firm matches. A clone size is listed for some rows: how often the clone was seen (once, few, many), or a class if it is expanded.

d_gene,j_gene,abundance,v_gene,CDR3nt,CDR3aa
TRBD1,TRBJ1-2,-,TRBV27,TGTGCCAGCAGTATGCAGGGGGCCCATGGCTACACCTTC,CASSMQGAHGYTF
-,TRBJ2-6,-,TRBV5-6,TGTGCCAGCAGAAAAGGGCGGGACGGGGCCAACGTCCTGACTTTC,CASRKGRDGANVLTF
-,TRBJ2-4,-,TRBV2,TGTGCCAGCAGTGTGGGGCTACAGGGCAGAGCCAAAAACATTCAGTACTTC,CASSVGLQGRAKNIQYF
-,TRBJ2-3,-,TRBV14,TGTGCCAGCAGCCGACAGGCAAGGACAGATACGCAGTATTTT,CASSRQARTDTQYF
-,TRBJ1-1,-,TRBV7-9,TGTGCCAGCAGCCTCCACGGAGGGGGAGCTTTCTTT,CASSLHGGGAFF
-,TRBJ2-2,-,TRBV5-1,TGCGCCAGCAGCTTCAGGGGTTCGGCCGGGGAGCTGTTTTTT,CASSFRGSAGELFF
-,TRBJ1-1,once,TRBV6-5,TGTGCCAGCAAGCGGAACACTGAAGCTTTCTTT,CASKRNTEAFF
TRBD2,TRBJ2-6,-,TRBV10-3,TGTGCCATCAGCAAACTAGCGGGGGCCCTCTCTGGGGCCAACGTCCTGACTTTC,CAISKLAGALSGANVLTF
TRBD1,TRBJ1-1,-,TRBV12-5,TGTGCTAGTGGATCCTGGGACAGGGGATACACTGAAGCTTTCTTT,CASGSWDRGYTEAFF
TRBD2,TRBJ2-7,-,TRBV10-3,TGTGCCATCAACCTAGCGGGGGGGGCCTCCTACGAGCAGTACTTC,CAINLAGGASYEQYF
TRBD1,TRBJ2-7,once,TRBV30,TGTGCCTATGACAGGGTACGGGGCGAGCAGTACTTC,CAYDRVRGEQYF
-,TRBJ2-1,-,TRBV20-1,TGCAGTGCCAGACCACTCAATGAGCAGTTCTTC,CSARPLNEQFF
-,TRBJ1-1,-,TRBV11-2,TGTGCCAGCAGCCAACAGGTAGACACTGAAGCTTTCTTT,CASSQQVDTEAFF
-,TRBJ1-1,-,TRBV5-6,TGTGCCAGCAGCGGAACTTTGAACACTGAAGCTTTCTTT,CASSGTLNTEAFF
-,TRBJ2-3,once,TRBV19,TGTGCCAGTAGTATTCACATTTTCGATACGCAGTATTTT,CASSIHIFDTQYF
TRBD1,TRBJ1-2,-,TRBV6-1,TGTGCCAGCAGGGAATCCCAGGGACAGAGTGGCTACACCTTC,CASRESQGQSGYTF
-,TRBJ2-1,-,TRBV6-1,TGTGCCAGCAGTGTACGAGTTCACTACAATGAGCAGTTCTTC,CASSVRVHYNEQFF
-,TRBJ1-5,-,TRBV5-1,TGCGCCAGCAGCTTGGCGGACAGTTTCAATCAGCCCCAGCATTTT,CASSLADSFNQPQHF
-,TRBJ1-1,few,TRBV29-1,TGCAGCGTTGAGCCAGGACTGAACACTGAAGCTTTCTTT,CSVEPGLNTEAFF
-,TRBJ2-3,many,TRBV7-9,TGTGCCAGCAGCTTAGAGGTATTCCCTAGCACAGATACGCAGTATTTT,CASSLEVFPSTDTQYF
-,TRBJ1-1,-,TRBV10-1,TGCGCCAGCAGCAGAAAAGGCAACACTGAAGCTTTCTTT,CASSRKGNTEAFF
-,TRBJ1-2,-,TRBV19,TGTGCCAGTAGTACGGGAATTCAACAGGGAAGCTACACCTTC,CASSTGIQQGSYTF
-,TRBJ1-2,-,TRBV7-2,TGTGCCAGCAGCCCCGCGTGGGGCGCCACAAGCTATGGCTACACCTTC,CASSPAWGATSYGYTF
TRBD2,TRBJ2-7,once,TRBV4-2,TGTGCCAGCAGCCAAGATTTGACTAGCGGGGGGGTTCAGTACTTC,CASSQDLTSGGVQYF
-,TRBJ2-2,-,TRBV30,TGTGCCTGGAGTGTACTTCGTCTTGGAACCGGGGAGCTGTTTTTT,CAWSVLRLGTGELFF
TRBD1,TRBJ1-6,few,TRBV5-1,TGCGCCAGCAGCTTGGGACAGGGGGCACCCCTCCACTTT,CASSLGQGAPLHF
-,TRBJ1-2,-,TRBV5-4,TGTGCCAGCAGCCTCGGAGTGGGTGGGTATGGCTACACCTTC,CASSLGVGGYGYTF
-,TRBJ2-1,-,TRBV30,TGTGCCTGGAGTGTACAAGGGGTTGAGCAGTTCTTC,CAWSVQGVEQFF
TRBD2,TRBJ2-7,few,TRBV30,TGTGCCCGGGGGGGCCTTTACGAGCAGTACTTC,CARGGLYEQYF
TRBD1,TRBJ2-5,-,TRBV11-2,TGTGCCAGCAGACAAACCGGGACAGGGTTACAAGAGACCCAGTACTTC,CASRQTGTGLQETQYF
TRBD1,TRBJ1-1,once,TRBV13,TGTGCCAGCAGCTTTGGGTTTGGGACAGAGGCTTTCTTT,CASSFGFGTEAFF
-,TRBJ2-6,-,TRBV5-1,TGCGCCAGCAGTGAAGGGGGAACTGGGGCCAACGTCCTGACTTTC,CASSEGGTGANVLTF
-,TRBJ1-1,-,TRBV28,TGTGCCAGCACGGGGTTGCCCACTGAAGCTTTCTTT,CASTGLPTEAFF
-,TRBJ1-5,few,TRBV6-5,TGTGCCAGCAGTTACTCAGGAGGGAATCAGCCCCAGCATTTT,CASSYSGGNQPQHF
-,TRBJ1-5,-,TRBV4-1,TGCGCCAGCAGCGTGACCGAATATCAGCCCCAGCATTTT,CASSVTEYQPQHF
-,TRBJ1-1,once,TRBV5-8,TGTGCCAGCAGCTTAGTGGTCACTGAAGCTTTCTTT,CASSLVVTEAFF
-,TRBJ2-5,-,TRBV5-4,TGTGCCAGCAGCATGGACACGCACCAAGAGACCCAGTACTTC,CASSMDTHQETQYF
-,TRBJ1-6,-,TRBV5-4,TGTGCCAGCAGCTCAGGGCAGGGCCCCAATTCACCCCTCCACTTT,CASSSGQGPNSPLHF
-,TRBJ2-2,-,TRBV7-9,TGTGCCAGCAGTTACCTTACCGGGGAGCTGTTTTTT,CASSYLTGELFF
TRBD1,TRBJ2-1,-,TRBV4-2,TGTGCCAGCAGCCAAGGAGGCCCTCGGGGGACAGGAGAGTTAATGCAGTCTTACCTTGAGCAGTTCTTC,CASSQGGPRGTGELMQSYLEQFF